The 5 T cell receptor beta chains reported below all come from one sample, sequenced in a study of PD-1 blockade in classical Hodgkin lymphoma. All patients experienced relapse after autologous stem cell transplantation, and brentuximab vedotin exposure was variable. Using immunoSEQ multiplex PCR, the repertoire was profiled, and TCRdb retains in-frame clones only, with some absent. The sample carries 90,000 to 120,000 clones, roughly 87% recorded once. Here the sequenced sample was peripheral blood mononuclear cells (PBMCs), taken before the second cycle of nivolumab. Receptors were obtained from a human donor with classical Hodgkin lymphoma.

V usage is TRBV7-6 and J usage is TRBJ2-1; 13 nucleotides match TRBD2. Germline loops: CDR1 SGHVS, CDR2 FNYEAQ. J was trimmed by 10 bases and V by 6 bases; bases with no gene match: 12. The CDR3 runs 16 residues. CDR3 sequence reads: CASSARQGLAGSEQFF. The CDR3 nucleotides read TGTGCCAGCAGTGCTCGCCAGGGACTAGCGGGAAGCGAGCAGTTCTTC.

A few counts support this clone. The chain joins TRBV6-5 to TRBJ2-7; D perhaps matches TRBD1 (5 bases). Trimming removed 4 bases at V and 6 bases at J, with 10 bases between. Germline loops: CDR1 MNHEY, CDR2 SVGAGI. CDR3 length: 12 amino acids. The DNA for the CDR3 is TGTGCCAGCAGTTCAAGGGGTAGCGAGCAGTACTTC. This sequence encodes CASSSRGSEQYF.

The chain is built from TRBV7-2 and TRBJ1-2; D call uncertain. Between the trimmed V and J ends, which lost 1 base and 4 bases, there was a span of 16 bases. CDR3 length: 16 amino acids. Germline V gives CDR1 SGHTA, CDR2 FQGNSA. CDR3 coding DNA: TGTGCCAGCAGCTTAGATGGAACGAACCCGGGCTATGGCTACACCTTC. Translating gives CASSLDGTNPGYGYTF.

This sequence joins TRBV19 and TRBJ2-4, with 8 bases aligning to TRBD1. V shed 5 bases and J 6 bases; nucleotides not matched to a gene: 6. The CDR3 loop spans 14 amino acids. The germline V gene has CDR1 LNHDA and CDR2 SQIVND (reference sequence). The CDR3 DNA follows: TGTGCCAGTAGTTCCCTGGACAGGGCAAACATTCAGTACTTC. It yields the protein CASSSLDRANIQYF.

This chain connects TRBV5-1 to TRBJ2-7; TRBD1 aligns across 9 bases. V shed 0 bases and J 1 base; nucleotides not matched to a gene: 8. Germline values: CDR1 SGHRS, CDR2 YFSETQ. CDR3 length equals 17 residues. The CDR3 is CASSLGGRGQGSYEQYF. The CDR3 DNA follows: TGCGCCAGCAGCTTGGGGGGCCGTGGACAGGGGTCCTACGAGCAGTACTTC. Supplemented by reference TRBV5-1 and TRBJ2-7, the full variable domain reads KAGVTQTPRYLIKTRGQQVTLSCSPISGHRSVSWYQQTPGQGLQFLFEYFSETQRNKGNFPGRFSGRQFSNSRSEMNVSTLELGDSALYLCASSLGGRGQGSYEQYFGPGTRLTVT.